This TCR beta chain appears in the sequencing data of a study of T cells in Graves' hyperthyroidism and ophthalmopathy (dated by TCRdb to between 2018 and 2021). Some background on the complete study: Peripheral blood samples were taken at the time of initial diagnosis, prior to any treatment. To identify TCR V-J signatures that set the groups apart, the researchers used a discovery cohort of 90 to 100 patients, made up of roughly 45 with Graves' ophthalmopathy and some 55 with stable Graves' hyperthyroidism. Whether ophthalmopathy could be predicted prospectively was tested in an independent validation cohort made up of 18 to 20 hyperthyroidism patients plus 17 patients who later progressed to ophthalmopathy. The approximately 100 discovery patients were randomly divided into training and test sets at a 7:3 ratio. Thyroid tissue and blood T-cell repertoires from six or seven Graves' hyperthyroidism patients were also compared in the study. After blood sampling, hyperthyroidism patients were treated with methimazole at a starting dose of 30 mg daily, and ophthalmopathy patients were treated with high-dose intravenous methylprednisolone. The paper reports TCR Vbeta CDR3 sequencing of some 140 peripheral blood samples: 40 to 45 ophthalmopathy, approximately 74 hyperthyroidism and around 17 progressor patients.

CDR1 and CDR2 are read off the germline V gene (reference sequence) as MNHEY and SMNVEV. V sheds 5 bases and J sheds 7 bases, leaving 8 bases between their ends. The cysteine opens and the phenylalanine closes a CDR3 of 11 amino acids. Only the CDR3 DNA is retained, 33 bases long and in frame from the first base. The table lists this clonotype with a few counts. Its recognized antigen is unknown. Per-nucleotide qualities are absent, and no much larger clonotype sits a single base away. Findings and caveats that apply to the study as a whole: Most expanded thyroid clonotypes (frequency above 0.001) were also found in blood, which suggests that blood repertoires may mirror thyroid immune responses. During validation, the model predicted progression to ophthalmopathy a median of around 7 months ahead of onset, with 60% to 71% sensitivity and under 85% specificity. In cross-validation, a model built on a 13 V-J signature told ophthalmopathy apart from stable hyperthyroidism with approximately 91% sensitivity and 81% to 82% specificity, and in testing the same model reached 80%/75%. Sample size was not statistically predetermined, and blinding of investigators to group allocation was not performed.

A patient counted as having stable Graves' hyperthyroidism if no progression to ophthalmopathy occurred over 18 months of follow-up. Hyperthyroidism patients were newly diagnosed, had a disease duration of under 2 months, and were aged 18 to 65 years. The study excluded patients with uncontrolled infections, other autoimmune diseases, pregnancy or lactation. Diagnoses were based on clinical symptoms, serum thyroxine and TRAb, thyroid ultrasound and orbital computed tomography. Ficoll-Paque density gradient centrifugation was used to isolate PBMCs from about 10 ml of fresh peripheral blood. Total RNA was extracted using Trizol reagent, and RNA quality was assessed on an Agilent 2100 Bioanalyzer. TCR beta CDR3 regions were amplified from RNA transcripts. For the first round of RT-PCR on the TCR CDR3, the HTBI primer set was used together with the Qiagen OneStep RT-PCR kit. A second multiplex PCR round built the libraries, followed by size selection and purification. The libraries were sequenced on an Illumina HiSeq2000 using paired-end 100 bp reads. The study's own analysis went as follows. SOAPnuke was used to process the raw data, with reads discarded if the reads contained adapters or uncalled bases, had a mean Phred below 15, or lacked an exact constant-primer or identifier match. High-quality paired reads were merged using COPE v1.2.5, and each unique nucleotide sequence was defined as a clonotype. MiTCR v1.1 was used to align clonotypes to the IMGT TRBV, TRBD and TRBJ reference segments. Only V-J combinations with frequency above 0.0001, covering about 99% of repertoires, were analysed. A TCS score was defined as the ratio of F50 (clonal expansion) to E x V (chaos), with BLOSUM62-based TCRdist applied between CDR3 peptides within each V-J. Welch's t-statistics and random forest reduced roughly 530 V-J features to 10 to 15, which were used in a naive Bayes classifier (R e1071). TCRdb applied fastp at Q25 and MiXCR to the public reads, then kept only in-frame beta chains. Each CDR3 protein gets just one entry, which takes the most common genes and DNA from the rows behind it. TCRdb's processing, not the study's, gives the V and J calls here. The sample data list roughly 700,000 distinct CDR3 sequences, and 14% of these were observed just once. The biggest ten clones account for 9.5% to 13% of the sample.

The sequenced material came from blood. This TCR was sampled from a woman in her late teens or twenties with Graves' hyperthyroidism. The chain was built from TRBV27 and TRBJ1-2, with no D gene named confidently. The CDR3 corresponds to CASSISLGYTF. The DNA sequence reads TGTGCCAGCAGTATCAGTCTTGGCTACACCTTC.